The present T cell receptor (beta chain) was sequenced within a study of shared clonotypes between healthy human individuals. Remarks on this clone: Its antigen is not identified.

Measured with immunoSEQ multiplex PCR; TCRdb has only the in-frame clones, and not every one. The table lists some 2,500,000 clones, roughly 93% of them singletons. Germline CDR1 and CDR2: SGHDT and YYEEEE. V shed 3 bases and J shed 8 bases, with 7 bases lying between them. This CDR3 has 11 amino acids. General observations from the study: Non-shared clonotypes had lower generation probabilities than clonotypes shared by all four sorted-subset donors.

The chain is built from TRBV5-6 and TRBJ2-3, with D tentatively TRBD1 or TRBD2 (5 bases each). This TCR derives from a man aged 18 to 35 in good health. Some clones in this sample may be carry-over from other donors' samples. The sample comprised naive CD4+ T cells from PBMCs. The sample's subset: CD45RA+ positively selected. The CDR3 spells CASSSGTTQYF. The CDR3 nucleotides read TGTGCCAGCAGCTCGGGGACTACGCAGTATTTT.